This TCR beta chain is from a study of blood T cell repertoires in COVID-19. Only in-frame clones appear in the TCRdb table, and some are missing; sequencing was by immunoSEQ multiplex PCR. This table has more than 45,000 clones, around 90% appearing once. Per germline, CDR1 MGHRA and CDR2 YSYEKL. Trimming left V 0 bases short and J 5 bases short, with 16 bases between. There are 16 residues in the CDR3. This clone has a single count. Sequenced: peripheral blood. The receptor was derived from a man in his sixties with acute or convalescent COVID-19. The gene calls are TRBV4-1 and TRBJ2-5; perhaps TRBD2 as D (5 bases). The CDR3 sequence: CASSQDLPAGVETQYF. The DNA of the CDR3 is TGCGCCAGCAGCCAAGATTTACCCGCCGGGGTGGAGACCCAGTACTTC.